These 24 T cell receptor beta chains share one sample of origin, sequenced in a study of control samples from healthy donors and cancer patients. The table came from immunoSEQ multiplex PCR; TCRdb's copy has only in-frame clones and leaves some out. The sample records around 110,000 clones, 80% to 90% being singletons. Sequences were obtained from PBMCs. All receptors derive from a woman between 50 and 59 years old with colorectal cancer.

The chain carries TRBV5-1 and TRBJ2-2; no reliable D call. This CDR3 contains 13 residues. Germline V CDR1 and CDR2: SGHRS, YFSETQ. Trimming cost V 0 bases and J 7 bases, with 7 bases left between them. The DNA of the CDR3 is TGCGCCAGCAGCTTGGGTGCCGGCGGGGAGCTGTTTTTT. Protein: CASSLGAGGELFF.

This sequence joins TRBV7-2 and TRBJ2-7, with 7 bases matching TRBD2. The V gene end was trimmed by 2 bases and the J gene end by 6 bases; junction bases not matched to a gene: 7. CDR1 and CDR2 (germline): SGHTA, FQGNSA. This CDR3 comprises 14 residues. In nucleotides, the CDR3 is TGTGCCAGCAGCTTATCTGCGGGAGTATCCGAGCAGTACTTC. This codes for CASSLSAGVSEQYF.

The CDR3 DNA follows: TGTGCCACCAGCAGAGAGGCAGGGGGCGATGGCTACACCTTC. It encodes CATSREAGGDGYTF. The rearrangement links TRBV15 to TRBJ1-2; 8 nucleotides match TRBD1. Germline loops: CDR1 LNHNV, CDR2 YYDKDF (reference sequence). The CDR3 runs to 14 residues. The V and J ends lost 0 bases and 6 bases, in that order; junction bases with no gene match: 3.

The chain couples TRBV30 to TRBJ2-5; no reliable D call. The CDR3 totals 15 residues. V dropped 5 bases and J dropped 1 base, with 17 bases sitting between them. Germline values: CDR1 GTSNPN, CDR2 SVGIG (reference sequence). CDR3 DNA sequence: TGTGCCTGGGGACGACCACCGGGCTCCCAAGAGACCCAGTACTTC. This sequence encodes CAWGRPPGSQETQYF.

The chain has TRBV20-1 and TRBJ1-1; D not resolved. This CDR3 spans 12 amino acids. Trimming took off 3 bases at V and 6 bases at J, with 11 bases between the two ends. CDR1 is DFQATT and CDR2 is SNEGSKA in the germline V gene (reference sequence). The CDR3 reads CSASVDYAEAFF. The CDR3 DNA reads TGCAGTGCTAGTGTCGACTACGCTGAAGCTTTCTTT.

V and J are TRBV28 and TRBJ1-6, with TRBD1 matching 7 bases. The CDR3 consists of 17 residues. CDR1 and CDR2 (germline): MDHEN, SYDVKM. V shed 3 bases, J shed 4 bases, and the junction held 9 bases outside the gene matches. This CDR3 reads CASSFQPGTEYNSPLHF. For the CDR3, the DNA is TGTGCCAGCAGTTTCCAGCCTGGGACAGAGTATAATTCACCCCTCCACTTT.

This clone has more than one count but fewer than ten. The chain carries TRBV6-5 and TRBJ1-6; D is undetermined. The CDR3 runs 14 residues. Germline lookup yields CDR1 MNHEY and CDR2 SVGAGI. Trimming pared 6 bases from V and 9 bases from J, leaving 15 bases between. CDR3 sequence: CASRMTGGGSPLHF. DNA for the CDR3: TGTGCCAGCAGAATGACGGGCGGCGGTTCACCCCTCCACTTT.

J is TRBJ2-1 and V is TRBV27; D gene unclear. V lost 3 bases and J 4 bases, leaving 13 bases between the germline ends. Looked up from germline, CDR1 is MNHEY and CDR2 is SMNVEV (reference sequence). This CDR3 is built from 15 residues. The CDR3 bases are TGTGCCAGCAGTTTTCTTGGAGCAGAGTACAATGAGCAGTTCTTC. Translated: CASSFLGAEYNEQFF.

V gene TRBV13 combines with J gene TRBJ1-1; 10 bases align to TRBD1. V dropped 5 bases and J dropped 3; count of bases not matched to a gene: 6. CDR3 length equals 15 residues. Per germline, CDR1 PRHDT and CDR2 FYEKMQ (reference sequence). The CDR3 region has the DNA TGTGCCAGCAGCGACGGCGGGACAGGGGACACTGAAGCTTTCTTT. Translation gives CASSDGGTGDTEAFF.

This chain links TRBV9 with TRBJ2-7, with TRBD2 identical over 10 bases. Germline CDR1 SGDLS, CDR2 YYNGEE. The J segment lost 1 base and the V segment lost 0 bases, leaving 1 base of the junction unmatched. This CDR3 region has 15 residues. In DNA form, the CDR3 reads TGTGCCAGCAGCGTAGGTAGCGGGAGGTCCTACGAGCAGTACTTC. Translation: CASSVGSGRSYEQYF.

This chain uses TRBV6-5 with TRBJ2-5; TRBD2 matches at 13 bases. The CDR3 consists of 14 residues. Looked up from germline, CDR1 is MNHEY and CDR2 is SVGAGI. The J segment lost 7 bases and the V segment lost 7 bases, leaving 6 bases of the junction unmatched. CDR3 nucleotide sequence: TGTGCCAGCAAACTAGCGGGAGGGCAGGTGACCCAGTACTTC. Translated, it gives CASKLAGGQVTQYF.

This clone was seen a handful of times. The V and J genes are TRBV15 and TRBJ1-2, with 7 nucleotides matching TRBD1. This CDR3 region has 15 residues. CDR1 is LNHNV, CDR2 YYDKDF, per germline (reference sequence). The V and J ends lost 3 bases and 8 bases, in that order; junction bases with no gene match: 12. CDR3 nucleotides: TGTGCCACCAGCAGTCTACTGACAGGGTCCAACGGCTACACCTTC. It translates to CATSSLLTGSNGYTF.

The rearrangement joins TRBV6-1 to TRBJ1-2; 12 bases line up with TRBD1. V gave up 3 bases and J gave up 5 bases; unmatched junction bases: 4. The CDR3 is 15 amino acids. The germline gives CDR1 MNHNS, CDR2 SASEGT. The CDR3 sequence is CASSDPGQGAYGYTF. In DNA, the CDR3 is TGTGCCAGCAGTGATCCGGGACAGGGGGCTTATGGCTACACCTTC.

The chain combines TRBV7-2 with TRBJ2-7, with D possibly being TRBD2 (6 bases). Between the trimmed V and J ends, which lost 0 bases and 2 bases, there was a span of 11 bases. The CDR3 is 15 residues long. CDR1 and CDR2 from the germline V gene are SGHTA and FQGNSA. The CDR3 DNA follows: TGTGCCAGCAGCTTAGCGCGGGGCCCTGCCTACGAGCAGTACTTC. Translating it yields CASSLARGPAYEQYF.

V usage is TRBV6-5 and J usage is TRBJ1-5; TRBD1 agrees at 9 bases. V trimming: 5 bases; J trimming: 5 bases; junction bases outside the gene matches: 1. This CDR3 spans 13 amino acids. Germline-derived CDR1 and CDR2 are MNHEY and SVGAGI. DNA of the CDR3: TGTGCCAGCAGTAGACAGGGGGATCAGCCCCAGCATTTT. Its translation: CASSRQGDQPQHF.

This clone was recorded only once. The rearrangement joins TRBV9 to TRBJ2-7, with 8 bases matching TRBD2. The CDR3 extends over 15 amino acids. CDR1 SGDLS and CDR2 YYNGEE come from the germline V gene. J gave up 1 base and V 4 bases, and 7 bases lay outside the gene matches. The CDR3 sequence: CASSKASGSSYEQYF. CDR3 DNA: TGTGCCAGCAGCAAGGCTAGCGGGTCTTCCTACGAGCAGTACTTC.

This rearrangement joins TRBV14 to TRBJ2-3, with 9 positions matching TRBD1. The CDR3 extends over 15 amino acids. The J segment lost 1 base and the V segment lost 4 bases, leaving 3 bases of the junction unmatched. Germline V lookup: CDR1 SGHDN, CDR2 FVKESK. The CDR3 reads CASSLWTGGTDTQYF. The CDR3 DNA reads as TGTGCCAGCAGCCTCTGGACAGGGGGCACAGATACGCAGTATTTT.

In this sample, this clone turned up once. The chain combines TRBV19 with TRBJ1-5, with TRBD1 as a possible D gene (5 bases). The germline V and J ends were trimmed by 5 bases and 6 bases, with 20 bases remaining between them. The CDR3 is 16 residues long. In germline, CDR1 is LNHDA, CDR2 SQIVND (reference sequence). The CDR3: CASSLKVGVRGQPQHF. CDR3 bases: TGTGCCAGTAGTCTCAAAGTAGGGGTCCGGGGTCAGCCCCAGCATTTT. The full variable domain, its missing parts supplied by reference TRBV19 and TRBJ1-5, is DGGITQSPKYLFRKEGQNVTLSCEQNLNHDAMYWYRQDPGQGLRLIYYSQIVNDFQKGDIAEGYSVSREKKESFPLTVTSAQKNPTAFYLCASSLKVGVRGQPQHFGDGTRLSIL.

This chain joins TRBV28 and TRBJ2-1; 11 bases align to TRBD2. Trimming removed 5 bases from V and 4 bases from J; junction bases left unmatched: 7. The germline CDR1 and CDR2 sequences are MDHEN and SYDVKM. The CDR3 is made up of 16 amino acids. CDR3 sequence reads: CASSIRGLAEYNEQFF. Here the CDR3 DNA reads TGTGCCAGCAGTATCCGGGGACTAGCGGAGTACAATGAGCAGTTCTTC.

The rearrangement uses TRBV3-1 (or the pseudogene TRBV3-2) and TRBJ1-4; a weak D match, TRBD1 (6 bases). CDR1 and CDR2 (germline): LGHDT, YNNKEL (reference sequence). The CDR3 has 14 amino acids. V lost 1 base and J 8 bases, leaving 11 bases between the germline ends. The CDR3 nucleotides are TGTGCCAGCAGCCAAGTAAGGGGGGGAGAAAAACTGTTTTTT. Translated, it gives CASSQVRGGEKLFF.

The sample holds one count of this clone. The rearrangement links TRBV4-1 to TRBJ1-4; D may be TRBD1 (6 bases). The CDR3 has 14 residues. The germline V gene has CDR1 MGHRA and CDR2 YSYEKL. V shed 5 bases and J shed 5 bases, with 12 bases lying between them. CDR3 in DNA: TGCGCCAGCAGCGAAGGACAGACCAATGAAAAACTGTTTTTT. It codes for CASSEGQTNEKLFF.

A note on this clone: This sample includes further DNA sequences coding for the same CDR3. The chain joins TRBV5-1 to TRBJ1-1; D unresolved. Germline V lookup: CDR1 SGHRS, CDR2 YFSETQ. Trimming pared 0 bases from V and 3 bases from J, leaving 6 bases between. This CDR3 region has 13 residues. The CDR3 DNA is TGCGCCAGCAGCTTGGTTTCAGACACTGAAGCTTTCTTT. It encodes CASSLVSDTEAFF.

The chain combines TRBV28 with TRBJ2-3; 8 bases are a match to TRBD2. Germline CDR1 is MDHEN and CDR2 is SYDVKM. This CDR3 is 13 amino acids long. V gave up 9 bases and J gave up 7 bases; unmatched junction bases: 9. The CDR3 bases are TGTGCCAGTGTAGCGGGGATCATGAATACGCAGTATTTT. This sequence encodes CASVAGIMNTQYF. The entire variable domain, with the rest obtained from reference TRBV28 and TRBJ2-3, is as follows: DVKVTQSSRYLVKRTGEKVFLECVQDMDHENMFWYRQDPGLGLRLIYFSYDVKMKEKGDIPEGYSVSREKKERFSLILESASTNQTSMYLCASVAGIMNTQYFGPGTRLTVL.

This clone was observed once. The V call is TRBV6-5, the J call TRBJ1-5, with a possible D match to TRBD1 (5 bases). The CDR3 loop spans 14 amino acids. Germline-derived CDR1 and CDR2 are MNHEY and SVGAGI. The V gene lost 8 bases and the J gene lost 0 bases, with 11 bases spanning the gap. CDR3 nucleotide sequence: TGTGCCAGCCTAAGGGACTTTAGCAATCAGCCCCAGCATTTT. It specifies CASLRDFSNQPQHF.